One and the same sample provided the 5 T cell receptor beta chains below, sequenced in a study of blood T cell repertoires in COVID-19. TCRdb keeps only in-frame clones here, not all; method: immunoSEQ multiplex PCR. The table lists 270,000 or so clones, about four fifths of them singletons. Material for sequencing was peripheral blood. Receptors were obtained from a woman in her sixties or seventies with active or convalescent COVID-19.

The rearrangement links TRBV7-8 to TRBJ1-3; D remains unclear. V was cut by 1 base and J by 0 bases, with 7 bases left in between. The germline gives CDR1 SGHVS, CDR2 FQNEAQ. The CDR3 runs 15 residues. CDR3 amino acids: CASSLVAGSGNTIYF. CDR3 sequence (DNA): TGTGCCAGCAGCTTAGTTGCGGGCTCTGGAAACACCATATATTTT. The variable domain in full, completed from reference TRBV7-8 and TRBJ1-3, reads GAGVSQSPRYKVAKRGQDVALRCDPISGHVSLFWYQQALGQGPEFLTYFQNEAQLDKSGLPSDRFFAERPEGSVSTLKIQRTQQEDSAVYLCASSLVAGSGNTIYFGEGSWLTVV.

The CDR3 nucleotides read TGTGCCTGGAGGGGGCCAGGTAGCAATCAGCCCCAGCATTTT. Its translation: CAWRGPGSNQPQHF. V usage is TRBV30 and J usage is TRBJ1-5; D possibly corresponds to TRBD1 (5 bases). The length of the CDR3 is 14 residues. The germline V gene has CDR1 GTSNPN and CDR2 SVGIG (reference sequence). Deletions cut 3 bases from V and 0 bases from J, with 9 bases between.

This chain joins TRBV5-4 and TRBJ2-1, with 7 positions matching TRBD1. Germline V gene data show CDR1 as SGHNT and CDR2 as YYREEE (reference sequence). After removal of 0 bases from V and 1 base from J, the junction contained 1 base not matched to a gene. The CDR3 runs 15 residues. The CDR3, as DNA: TGTGCCAGCAGCTTGGGGGGACAGTCCTACAATGAGCAGTTCTTC. Translated, it gives CASSLGGQSYNEQFF.

The chain uses TRBV2 and TRBJ1-3; D uncertain. V lost 3 bases and J lost 4, with 10 bases in between. This CDR3 spans 14 amino acids. The germline V gene encodes CDR1 SNHLY and CDR2 FYNNEI. The CDR3 here is CASSDRTGGNTIYF. The CDR3 DNA reads TGTGCCAGCAGTGACAGAACGGGGGGAAACACCATATATTTT.

About this clone itself: The junction departs from the called germline gene at one end, perhaps through a read error. The chain carries TRBV7-7 and TRBJ2-1; 8 bases fit TRBD2. CDR1 and CDR2 (germline): SSHAT, FNYEAQ (reference sequence). The length of the CDR3 is 17 residues. The CDR3 bases are TGTGCTAGCAGCCCGGCGGGGGGACCGCTCTCCTACAATGAGCAGTTCTTC. Residues: CASSPAGGPLSYNEQFF.